This T cell receptor beta chain was obtained from a study of neurological immune-mediated disorders (dated by TCRdb to the late 2010s). Regarding the research as a whole: The study compared peripheral blood TCR-beta repertoires of HTLV-I-associated myelopathy (HAM/TSP) patients, multiple sclerosis patients and healthy controls using UMI-based sequencing. Alongside PBMC samples, the set of 106 TCR-beta libraries contained longitudinal samples, technical triplicates, and paired CD4+ and CD8+ T-cell subsets that had been sorted. Of the approximately 66 subjects in the cohort, some 15 were HAM/TSP patients, about 35 were multiple sclerosis patients, and some 20 were healthy controls.

In its sample, this clonotype was seen many times. The antigen it recognizes is unknown. No much larger clonotype is one base removed from it; base qualities were not supplied. The healthy controls were volunteers from a blood bank in Maryland, USA. For the unsorted PBMC libraries, 2 million PBMCs were stored in RNAlater at -80 degrees C until RNA extraction and were used to generate the libraries. Peripheral blood underwent Ficoll-Hypaque density gradient centrifugation to isolate PBMCs, which were then cryopreserved in liquid nitrogen. cDNA was synthesized by template-switch 5'RACE using a primer carrying a 10-nucleotide random unique molecular identifier by which each TCR transcript was tagged. Over 180 million TCR-beta sequences, covering 15-18 subjects, were produced in each sequencing run. Total RNA was extracted with the RNeasy kit. Using the KAPA Real-time Library Amplification kit, TCR-beta VDJ regions were amplified with primers for the TCR constant region and the 5'RACE anchor. Sample indexes and Illumina adaptors were added in a first PCR, and a second PCR then increased library yield. After Ampure bead purification, the roughly 650 bp TCR product was size-selected on a 2% E-gel SizeSelection system. Before pooling, library quality was assessed on a Bioanalyzer, concentration was determined with Qubit, and library quantification was performed with the Kapa Library Quantification kit. Libraries were sequenced paired-end 2 x 150 bp on an Illumina HiSeq 2500. To increase sequence diversity, roughly 24-32% phiX was spiked into each library pool. The published analysis was carried out like this. The UMI-based MiGEC pipeline processed quality-filtered reads and removed over 75% of raw TCR sequences during error correction. IMGT germline references were used for aligning VDJ genes, and each clonotype was defined as a unique CDR3 amino acid sequence together with its V-J genes. Clonal expansion, Shannon diversity, and CDR3 relatedness (CalcPairwiseDistances, ClusterSamples) were evaluated with VDJtools, and phylogenetic trees were built with CLCbio workbench. Expanded clones were defined as having at least 8 unique UMIs, based on coefficient-of-variation modelling across technical triplicates. Through fastp at Q25 and MiXCR, TCRdb rebuilt clones from the public reads, retaining in-frame beta chains. For every CDR3 protein sequence, its rows merge into one entry that carries the most common genes and DNA. The V and J calls and clone size are TCRdb's, not the authors'. Within this sample are over 15,000 distinct CDR3 sequences, with 20% to 25% of them counted one time only. 20% to 25% of the sample belongs to the ten largest clones.

The CDR3 contains 13 residues, cysteine and phenylalanine counted. Of the read, only the CDR3 DNA is kept; its 39 bases are in frame from base 1. Reading the germline V gene (reference sequence) gives CDR1 DFQATT and CDR2 SNEGSKA. V loses 3 bases at its end and J loses 7 bases; junction bases beyond the gene matches: 6. The paper as a whole reports these results and caveats: No identical CDR3 amino acid sequences were found to be shared among expanded clones across subjects, suggesting that TCR-beta repertoires were private in all groups. TCR clonal expansion was greatest in HAM/TSP patients and smallest in MS patients, who ranked below even healthy controls.

This receptor was identified in a man aged 50-59 years in good health. The sample was PBMCs. The chain joins TRBV20-1 to TRBJ2-3, with 8 bases aligning to TRBD2. The nucleotide sequence reads as follows: TGCAGTGCTAGTAGCGGGATGGGTAATACGCAGTATTTT. It encodes CSASSGMGNTQYF.